One sample yielded the 21 T cell receptor beta chains listed below, sequenced in a study of CD8 T cells in ankylosing spondylitis. MiXCR was run by TCRdb on the 5' RACE reads, yielding one entry per CDR3 protein. The data contain some 150,000 distinct CDR3 sequences, 11% of them singletons. The sequencing sample was made of blood, either unsorted or a sorted T cell fraction (not recorded which). The receptors come from a female donor with ankylosing spondylitis or in good health (not recorded which).

This clonotype showed up many times. The rearrangement links TRBV7-2 to TRBJ1-2; D is unclear. The CDR3 sequence is 11 residues long. V shed 5 bases and J shed 10 bases, with 11 bases lying between them. Germline V gene data show CDR1 as SGHTA and CDR2 as FQGNSA. CDR3 bases: TGTGCCAGCAGCCAAAAAGAGGCCTACACCTTC. The encoded protein is CASSQKEAYTF. Full variable domain (rest looked up from reference TRBV7-2 and TRBJ1-2): GAGVSQSPSNKVTEKGKDVELRCDPISGHTALYWYRQSLGQGLEFLIYFQGNSAPDKSGLPSDRFSAERTGGSVSTLTIQRTQQEDSAVYLCASSQKEAYTFGSGTRLTVV.

In regard to this clonotype: A much larger clone lies one base from this, so it may be a read error. The V call is TRBV19, the J call TRBJ1-5; maybe TRBD1 (5 bases). In germline, CDR1 is LNHDA, CDR2 SQIVND (reference sequence). The CDR3 has 12 residues. CDR3 sequence: CASRGSLEPRHF. Here the CDR3 DNA reads TGTGCCTCCCGGGGCTCCTTGGAGCCCCGGCATTTT.

Many counts were recorded for this clonotype. The rearrangement joins TRBV12-3 or TRBV12-4 to TRBJ1-2, with 9 bases that match TRBD1. The CDR3 covers 15 residues. After removal of 0 bases from V and 4 bases from J, the junction contained 3 bases not matched to a gene. The CDR3 bases are TGTGCCAGCAGTTTAGCACAGGGGGCCCTCTATGGCTACACCTTC. The encoded protein is CASSLAQGALYGYTF.

There are many counts of this clonotype. The V call is TRBV11-2, the J call TRBJ2-7; no clear D gene. There are 17 residues in the CDR3. V lost 8 bases and J 0 bases, leaving 23 bases between the germline ends. Germline V gene sequence: CDR1 SGHAT, CDR2 FQNNGV. CDR3 sequence reads: CASRLFRFRSRSYEQYF. The CDR3 DNA is TGTGCCAGCCGACTTTTTCGATTCAGGAGCCGCTCCTACGAGCAGTACTTC.

There are many counts of this clonotype. This chain connects TRBV12-3 or TRBV12-4 to TRBJ2-5; no reliable D call. The CDR3 has 14 amino acids. The V and J ends lost 2 bases and 4 bases respectively, with 11 bases between them. Written as DNA, the CDR3 is TGTGCCAGCAGTTTAAGCCCCGGTGGAGAGACCCAGTACTTC. The encoded protein is CASSLSPGGETQYF.

The rearrangement joins TRBV29-1 to TRBJ1-5, with D possibly being TRBD1 (6 bases). The CDR3 length is 14 residues. V lost 6 bases, J lost 0 bases, and 12 bases lay in between. CDR1 is SQVTM and CDR2 is ANQGSEA in the germline V gene. The CDR3 loop is CSVPGTYSNQPQHF. The CDR3 DNA follows: TGCAGCGTCCCCGGGACATATAGCAATCAGCCCCAGCATTTT.

This clonotype was seen at least ten times. The chain recombines TRBV20-1 with TRBJ2-1, with TRBD2 matching 8 bases. V was clipped by 5 bases and J by 8 bases; unmatched bases: 8. Germline CDR1 is DFQATT and CDR2 is SNEGSKA (reference sequence). The CDR3 spans 13 residues. CDR3 coding DNA: TGCAGTGCTGCCGGGACTAGACCAGATGAGCAGTTCTTC. This encodes CSAAGTRPDEQFF.

In its sample, this clonotype was seen many times. The gene calls are TRBV6-1 and TRBJ1-1, with 8 bases identical to TRBD1. CDR3 length: 14 residues. V lost 7 bases, J lost 7 bases, and 11 bases stayed unmatched. The germline V gene encodes CDR1 MNHNS and CDR2 SASEGT. The CDR3 region is CASTSGQGRSEAFF. The CDR3 DNA sequence: TGTGCCAGCACCTCCGGACAGGGACGGAGTGAAGCTTTCTTT.

The V gene is TRBV12-3 or TRBV12-4, the J gene TRBJ1-3, with D unclear. V gave up 2 bases and J gave up 0 bases, with 5 bases separating them. The CDR3 is 14 residues long. CDR3 nucleotide sequence: TGTGCCAGCAGTTTAATAGCCTCTGGAAACACCATATATTTT. Encoded protein: CASSLIASGNTIYF.

In this sample, this clonotype turned up many times. This chain joins TRBV3-1 and TRBJ2-3; D may match TRBD1 or TRBD2 (5 bases each). Germline loops: CDR1 LGHDT, CDR2 YNNKEL (reference sequence). The CDR3 has 14 amino acids. The V end lost 5 bases, the J end lost 4 bases, and 13 bases lay between the germline ends. The CDR3 reads CASSAQPGPDTQYF. As DNA, the CDR3 is TGTGCCAGCAGCGCCCAACCGGGACCAGATACGCAGTATTTT.

This clonotype came up many times. The chain uses TRBV3-1 and TRBJ1-5; D gene ambiguous. The V gene's germline CDR1 is LGHDT and CDR2 YNNKEL (reference sequence). V was clipped by 1 base and J by 3 bases, with 4 bases between them. The CDR3 has 13 amino acids. CDR3 loop: CASSQGFNQPQHF. The CDR3 DNA reads as TGTGCCAGCAGCCAAGGCTTCAATCAGCCCCAGCATTTT.

This clonotype was observed a few times. This chain links TRBV18 with TRBJ1-1; 8 bases are shared with TRBD1. This CDR3 is built from 15 residues. CDR1 and CDR2 (germline): KGHSH, LQKENI. V gave up 0 bases and J gave up 6 bases; unmatched junction bases: 6. CDR3: CASSPPLAGGPEAFF. In DNA form, the CDR3 reads TGTGCCAGCTCACCACCGCTCGCAGGGGGCCCTGAAGCTTTCTTT. Full variable domain (missing parts from reference TRBV18 and TRBJ1-1): NAGVMQNPRHLVRRRGQEARLRCSPMKGHSHVYWYRQLPEEGLKFMVYLQKENIIDESGMPKERFSAEFPKEGPSILRIQQVVRGDSAAYFCASSPPLAGGPEAFFGQGTRLTVV.

This clonotype was seen many times. The rearrangement uses TRBV12-3 or TRBV12-4 and TRBJ1-2; D may be TRBD1 (5 bases). V lost 1 base and J lost 5, with 11 bases in between. The CDR3 extends over 14 amino acids. This chain's CDR3 is CASSLGGVRYGYTF. In DNA form, the CDR3 reads TGTGCCAGCAGTTTAGGGGGGGTAAGATATGGCTACACCTTC.

Ten or more counts support this clonotype. The genes are TRBV7-2 and TRBJ1-4; D gene uncertain. The CDR3 runs 16 residues. Germline loops: CDR1 SGHTA, CDR2 FQGNSA. Trimming took off 5 bases at V and 3 bases at J, with 16 bases between the two ends. For the CDR3, the DNA is TGTGCCAGCAGCCCAAGGTTTGGCAGCTCTAATGAAAAACTGTTTTTT. Amino acid sequence: CASSPRFGSSNEKLFF.

In its sample, this clonotype was seen many times. This rearrangement joins TRBV20-1 to TRBJ2-7; 7 bases line up with TRBD2. This CDR3 region has 15 residues. The trim removed 5 bases at V and 3 bases at J, leaving 13 bases unmatched. CDR1 and CDR2 (germline): DFQATT, SNEGSKA (reference sequence). The CDR3 DNA reads as TGCAGTGCTCAACTAAATAGCGGGTTCGACTACGAGCAGTACTTC. It specifies CSAQLNSGFDYEQYF.

The rearrangement links TRBV10-1 to TRBJ2-2, with D perhaps matching TRBD1 (5 bases). This CDR3 comprises 15 residues. V lost 8 bases, J lost 0 bases, and 13 bases lay in between. CDR1 is WNHNN and CDR2 is SYGVQD in the germline V gene (reference sequence). The CDR3 bases are TGCGCCAGCCGAAAGACAGTTGCGAACACCGGGGAGCTGTTTTTT. It yields the protein CASRKTVANTGELFF.

This clonotype showed up many times. The genes are TRBV18 and TRBJ1-1; no definite D call. Germline V gene data show CDR1 as KGHSH and CDR2 as LQKENI. The V and J ends lost 5 bases and 7 bases respectively, with 8 bases between them. The CDR3 is 11 amino acids. The CDR3 protein is CASSADIEAFF. CDR3 DNA sequence: TGTGCCAGCTCAGCAGACATTGAAGCTTTCTTT. The full variable domain, rest sourced from reference TRBV18 and TRBJ1-1, is NAGVMQNPRHLVRRRGQEARLRCSPMKGHSHVYWYRQLPEEGLKFMVYLQKENIIDESGMPKERFSAEFPKEGPSILRIQQVVRGDSAAYFCASSADIEAFFGQGTRLTVV.

The table lists this clonotype with many counts. This chain uses TRBV9 with TRBJ2-3; TRBD1 aligns across 7 bases. The CDR3 totals 18 residues. V was pared by 2 bases and J by 2 bases, with 14 bases of the junction left unmatched. The V gene's germline CDR1 is SGDLS and CDR2 YYNGEE. The DNA of the CDR3 is TGTGCCAGCAGCGTGAGTGAGGGGGCAGGGGCGTCCACAGATACGCAGTATTTT. It translates to CASSVSEGAGASTDTQYF.

This clonotype occurred many times. V gene TRBV9 combines with J gene TRBJ1-1, with D tentatively TRBD1 (5 bases). This CDR3 contains 16 residues. CDR1 SGDLS and CDR2 YYNGEE come from the germline V gene. Trimming removed 4 bases at V and 1 base at J, with 17 bases between. CDR3 residues: CASSPLTGLKNTEAFF. In DNA, the CDR3 is TGTGCCAGCAGCCCTCTTACGGGACTCAAGAACACTGAAGCTTTCTTT.

In its sample, this clonotype was seen a few times. V is TRBV20-1 and J is TRBJ1-5, with TRBD1 as a possible D gene (5 bases). The CDR3 covers 12 residues. The ends were cut back, 6 bases at V and 4 bases at J, with 10 bases in the middle. The V gene's germline CDR1 is DFQATT and CDR2 SNEGSKA (reference sequence). CDR3 protein: CSAGGANQPQHF. CDR3 DNA sequence: TGCAGTGCCGGGGGTGCAAATCAGCCCCAGCATTTT.

In this sample, this clonotype turned up many times. The V and J genes are TRBV5-1 and TRBJ2-5; 9 nucleotides match TRBD2. CDR3 length equals 14 residues. V lost 4 bases, J lost 5 bases, and 6 bases stayed unmatched. Germline V lookup: CDR1 SGHRS, CDR2 YFSETQ. The CDR3 here is CASSMNSGSETQYF. Here the CDR3 DNA reads TGCGCCAGCAGCATGAATAGCGGGAGTGAGACCCAGTACTTC.